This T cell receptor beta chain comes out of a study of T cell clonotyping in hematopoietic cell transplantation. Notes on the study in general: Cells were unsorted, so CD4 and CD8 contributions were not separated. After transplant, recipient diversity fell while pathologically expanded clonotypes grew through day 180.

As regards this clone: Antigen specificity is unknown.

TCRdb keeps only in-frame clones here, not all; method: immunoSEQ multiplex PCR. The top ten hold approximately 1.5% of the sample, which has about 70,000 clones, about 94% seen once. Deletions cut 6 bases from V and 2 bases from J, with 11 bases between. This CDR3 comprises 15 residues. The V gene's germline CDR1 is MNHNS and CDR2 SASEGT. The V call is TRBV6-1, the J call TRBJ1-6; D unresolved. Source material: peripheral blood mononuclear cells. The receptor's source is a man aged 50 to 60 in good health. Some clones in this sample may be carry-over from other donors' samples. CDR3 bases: TGTGCCAGCAGCGACACTCACCCCTATAATTCACCCCTCCACTTT. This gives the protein CASSDTHPYNSPLHF.